The sequence of this TCR beta chain was determined in a study of CD8 T cells in Susac syndrome. The RNA, about 0.45 to 1 ug, was put through reverse transcription using random hexamers. TCRdb reanalysed the immunoSEQ multiplex PCR reads using MiXCR and keeps one entry per CDR3 protein. The table has around 99,000 distinct CDR3 sequences, 90% to 96% seen once; the top ten hold approximately 0.092%. Sequenced material: CD4+ T cells from PBMCs. The sequence derives from a human donor in good health.

Here the CDR3 DNA reads TGCGCCAGCAGCCAAACAACAGGGGGCGAATGGAACACTGAAGCTTTCTTT. Protein product: CASSQTTGGEWNTEAFF. This chain uses TRBV4-1 with TRBJ1-1; TRBD1 matches 9 bases. V lost 2 bases and J lost 1; bases outside the gene matches: 8. From germline, CDR1 is MGHRA and CDR2 YSYEKL. The CDR3 totals 17 residues.